A selection of T cell receptor beta chains follows, all from one sample in a study of blood T cell repertoires in COVID-19. Clones were sequenced by immunoSEQ multiplex PCR, and TCRdb holds only the in-frame ones, with some missing. The table has under 250,000 clones, around 80% seen once. The material sequenced was peripheral blood. The source is a man aged 35-49 years with acute or convalescent COVID-19. Each CDR3 is given with its conserved first and last residue. Fields, in order: D gene, clone size, J gene, V gene, CDR3 protein, CDR3 DNA. A D gene is named only where the DNA matches it firmly. Expanded clones get a size class; other rows say once, few or many, or leave the size out.

>TRBD1|-|TRBJ1-3|TRBV5-1
CASSSTGAGNTIYF
TGCGCCAGCAGCTCGACAGGGGCTGGAAACACCATATATTTT
>-|-|TRBJ1-2|TRBV6-5
CASSRDTSNYGYTF
TGTGCCAGCAGCCGGGACACCTCTAACTATGGCTACACCTTC
>-|once|TRBJ1-1|TRBV18
CASSPRQNSIEAFF
TGTGCCAGCTCACCACGACAGAATTCTATTGAAGCTTTCTTT
>TRBD2|-|TRBJ2-2|TRBV7-8
CASSLATSGGGLGELFF
TGTGCCAGCAGCTTAGCTACTAGCGGGGGAGGGTTAGGGGAGCTGTTTTTT
>TRBD2|-|TRBJ2-1|TRBV28
CASSPRTGTSRDNEQFF
TGTGCCAGCAGCCCCCGAACCGGGACTAGTCGGGACAATGAGCAGTTCTTC
>-|-|TRBJ2-2|TRBV7-2
CASSLDRGLNTGELFF
TGTGCCAGCAGCTTAGATCGAGGACTTAACACCGGGGAGCTGTTTTTT
>TRBD1|-|TRBJ1-2|TRBV5-1
CASTVTGGARGGYTF
TGCGCCAGCACGGTGACAGGGGGCGCGAGAGGCGGCTACACCTTC
>-|many|TRBJ1-5|TRBV7-2
CASSADRSNQPQHF
TGTGCCAGCAGCGCTGACAGAAGCAATCAGCCCCAGCATTTT
>-|-|TRBJ1-2|TRBV23-1
CASSHNLTGSYTF
TGCGCCAGCAGCCACAATCTCACAGGCTCCTACACCTTC
>TRBD2|-|TRBJ2-5|TRBV15
CATSRGLAETQYF
TGTGCCACCAGCAGGGGACTAGCCGAGACCCAGTACTTC
>-|many|TRBJ1-2|TRBV16
CASSQRRGDGYTF
TGTGCCAGCAGCCAAAGGAGGGGCGACGGCTACACCTTC
>-|-|TRBJ1-2|TRBV5-1
CASSLDGAPGYGYTF
TGCGCCAGCAGCTTGGATGGTGCGCCCGGCTATGGCTACACCTTC